This section outlines one T cell receptor beta chain sequence together with its context. Germline V gives CDR1 MNHNY, CDR2 SVGAGI (reference sequence). The V end was cut by 6 bases, the J end by 3 bases, with 12 bases between. CDR3 length: 14 amino acids. These data originate in a study of blood T cell repertoires in COVID-19. Study background: Specimens from acute and convalescent COVID-19 originated in the United States, Italy and Spain. In each case, the material was cDNA or gDNA derived from T cells, B-cell-depleted T cells, or PBMCs.

Profiling relied on immunoSEQ multiplex PCR, and the TCRdb table lists in-frame clones only, not all of them. This table holds 100,000 to 130,000 clones, under 85% found once. Sequencing input: peripheral blood. This TCR came from a woman in her 70s with acute or convalescent COVID-19. This sequence joins TRBV6-6 and TRBJ1-5; TRBD1 is a possible D gene (6 bases). The CDR3 region is CASSFGQINQPQHF. The CDR3 DNA reads as TGTGCCAGCAGCTTCGGACAGATCAATCAGCCCCAGCATTTT.